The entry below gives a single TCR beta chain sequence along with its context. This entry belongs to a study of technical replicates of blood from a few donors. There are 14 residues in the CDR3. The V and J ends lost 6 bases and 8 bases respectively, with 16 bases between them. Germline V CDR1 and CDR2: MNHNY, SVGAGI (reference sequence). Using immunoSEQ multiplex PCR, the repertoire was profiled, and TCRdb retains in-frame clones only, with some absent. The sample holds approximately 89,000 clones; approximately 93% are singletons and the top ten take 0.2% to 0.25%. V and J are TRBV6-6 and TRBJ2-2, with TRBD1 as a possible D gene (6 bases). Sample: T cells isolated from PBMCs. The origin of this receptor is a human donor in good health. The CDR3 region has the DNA TGTGCCAGCAGCCCCTTGGGGGCATCGGGGGAGCTGTTTTTT. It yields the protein CASSPLGASGELFF.